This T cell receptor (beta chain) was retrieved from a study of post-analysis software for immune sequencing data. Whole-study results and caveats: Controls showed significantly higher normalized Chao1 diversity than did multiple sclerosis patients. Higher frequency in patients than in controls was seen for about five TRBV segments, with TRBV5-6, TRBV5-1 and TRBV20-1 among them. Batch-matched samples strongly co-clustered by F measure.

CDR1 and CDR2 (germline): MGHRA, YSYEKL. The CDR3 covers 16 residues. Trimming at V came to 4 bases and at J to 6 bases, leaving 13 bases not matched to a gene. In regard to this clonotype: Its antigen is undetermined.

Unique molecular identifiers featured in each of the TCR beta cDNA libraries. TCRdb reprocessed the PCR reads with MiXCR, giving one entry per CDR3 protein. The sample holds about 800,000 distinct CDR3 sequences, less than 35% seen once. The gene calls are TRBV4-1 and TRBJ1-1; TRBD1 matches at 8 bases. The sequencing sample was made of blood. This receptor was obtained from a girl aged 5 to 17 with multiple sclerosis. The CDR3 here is CASSRTRGRGIPEAFF. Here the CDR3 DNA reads TGCGCCAGCAGCCGCACCAGGGGGCGAGGGATCCCTGAAGCTTTCTTT.